The T cell receptor beta chain under discussion was sequenced for a study of T cell responses to AZD1222 COVID-19 vaccine. J gave up 7 bases and V 7 bases, and 7 bases lay outside the gene matches. The CDR3 is 13 residues long. Germline CDR1 is MNHEY and CDR2 is SVGAGI. This clone was observed once. Its matching antigen is unknown. The assay was immunoSEQ multiplex PCR, and TCRdb's table has in-frame clones only and misses some. The repertoire holds approximately 140,000 clones, with 90% to 95% as singletons. Overall study findings and caveats: Clonal diversity may have been underestimated in mostly white British donors.

The sample here was peripheral blood, taken on day 0 of AZD1222 vaccination. The rearrangement joins TRBV6-5 to TRBJ1-2; 9 bases line up with TRBD1. This sequence was found in an adult in good health. The CDR3 sequence is CASKEQGALGYTF. CDR3 DNA sequence: TGTGCCAGCAAAGAACAGGGGGCGCTTGGCTACACCTTC.